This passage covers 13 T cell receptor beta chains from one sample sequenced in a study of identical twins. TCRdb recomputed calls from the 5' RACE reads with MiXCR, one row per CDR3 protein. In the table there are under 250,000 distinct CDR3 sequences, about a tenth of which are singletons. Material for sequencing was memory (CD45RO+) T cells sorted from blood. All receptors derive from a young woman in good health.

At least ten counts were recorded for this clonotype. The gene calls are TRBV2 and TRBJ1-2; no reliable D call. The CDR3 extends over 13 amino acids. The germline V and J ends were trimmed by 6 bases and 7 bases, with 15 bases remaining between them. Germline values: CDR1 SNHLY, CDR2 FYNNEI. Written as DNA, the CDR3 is TGTGCCAGCAGCGATACAGAGGGTGGTGGCTACACCTTC. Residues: CASSDTEGGGYTF. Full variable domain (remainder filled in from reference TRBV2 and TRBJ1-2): EPEVTQTPSHQVTQMGQEVILRCVPISNHLYFYWYRQILGQKVEFLVSFYNNEISEKSEIFDDQFSVERPDGSNFTLKIRSTKLEDSAMYFCASSDTEGGGYTFGSGTRLTVV.

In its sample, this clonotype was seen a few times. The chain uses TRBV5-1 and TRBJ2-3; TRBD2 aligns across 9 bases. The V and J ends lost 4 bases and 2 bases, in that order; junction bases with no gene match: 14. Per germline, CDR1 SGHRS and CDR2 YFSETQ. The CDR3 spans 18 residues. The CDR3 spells CASSPTGTSFITTDTQYF. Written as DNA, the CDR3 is TGCGCCAGCAGCCCCACCGGGACTAGCTTTATTACCACAGATACGCAGTATTTT.

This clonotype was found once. The CDR3 coding sequence is TGTGCCTTCAGCGCTACGTTAGGGATCCACCGCTCTGGGGCCAACGTCCTGACTTTC. Amino acids: CAFSATLGIHRSGANVLTF. The chain employs TRBV3-1 and TRBJ2-6; no clear D. V lost 11 bases to trimming and J lost 0 bases, with 26 bases between them. The CDR3 has 19 residues. Germline V gene sequence: CDR1 LGHDT, CDR2 YNNKEL (reference sequence).

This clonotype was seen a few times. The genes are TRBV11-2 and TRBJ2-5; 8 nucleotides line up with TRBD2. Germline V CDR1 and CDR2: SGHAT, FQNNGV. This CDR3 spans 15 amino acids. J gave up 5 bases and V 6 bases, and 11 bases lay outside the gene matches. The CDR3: CASRDGTRGWETQYF. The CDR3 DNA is TGTGCCAGCAGGGACGGGACTAGAGGTTGGGAGACCCAGTACTTC.

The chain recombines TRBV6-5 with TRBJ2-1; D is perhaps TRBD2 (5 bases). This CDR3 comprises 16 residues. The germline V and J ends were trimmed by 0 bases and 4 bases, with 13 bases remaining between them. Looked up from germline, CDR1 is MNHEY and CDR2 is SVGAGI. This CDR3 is CASSYSKGLQYNEQFF. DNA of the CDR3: TGTGCCAGCAGTTACTCGAAAGGACTTCAATACAATGAGCAGTTCTTC.

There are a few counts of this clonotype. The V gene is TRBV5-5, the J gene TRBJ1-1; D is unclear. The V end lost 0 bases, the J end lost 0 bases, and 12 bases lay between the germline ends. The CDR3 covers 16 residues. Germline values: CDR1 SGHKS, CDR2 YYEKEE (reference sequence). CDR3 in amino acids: CASSLEGPGMNTEAFF. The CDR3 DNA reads TGTGCCAGCAGCTTGGAAGGTCCAGGAATGAACACTGAAGCTTTCTTT.

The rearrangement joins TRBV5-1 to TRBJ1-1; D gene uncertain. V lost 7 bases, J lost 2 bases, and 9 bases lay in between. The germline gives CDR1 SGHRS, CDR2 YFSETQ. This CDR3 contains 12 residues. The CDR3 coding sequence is TGCGCCAGCGGGTCTGGAAACACTGAAGCTTTCTTT. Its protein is CASGSGNTEAFF.

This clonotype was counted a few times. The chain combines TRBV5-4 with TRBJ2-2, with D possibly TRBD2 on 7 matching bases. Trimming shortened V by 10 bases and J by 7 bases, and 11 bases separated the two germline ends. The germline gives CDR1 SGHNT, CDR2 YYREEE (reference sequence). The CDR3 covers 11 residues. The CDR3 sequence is CASGGLGELFF. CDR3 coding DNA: TGTGCCTCCGGGGGGCTCGGGGAGCTGTTTTTT. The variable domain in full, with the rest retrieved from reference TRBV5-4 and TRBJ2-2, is ETGVTQSPTHLIKTRGQQVTLRCSSQSGHNTVSWYQQALGQGPQFIFQYYREEENGRGNFPPRFSGLQFPNYSSELNVNALELDDSALYLCASGGLGELFFGEGSRLTVL.

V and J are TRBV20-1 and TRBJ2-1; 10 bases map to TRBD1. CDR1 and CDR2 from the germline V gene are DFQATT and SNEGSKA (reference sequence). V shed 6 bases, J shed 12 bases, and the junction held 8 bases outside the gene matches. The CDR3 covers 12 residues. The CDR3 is CSAPDRGLGQFF. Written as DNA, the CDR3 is TGCAGTGCCCCGGACAGGGGGTTGGGGCAGTTCTTC.

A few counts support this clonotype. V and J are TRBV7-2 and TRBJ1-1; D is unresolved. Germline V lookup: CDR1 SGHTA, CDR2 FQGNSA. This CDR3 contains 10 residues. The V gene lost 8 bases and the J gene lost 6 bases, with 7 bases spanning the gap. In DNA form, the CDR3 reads TGTGCCAGCGAGGGCGCTGAAGCTTTCTTT. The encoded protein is CASEGAEAFF.

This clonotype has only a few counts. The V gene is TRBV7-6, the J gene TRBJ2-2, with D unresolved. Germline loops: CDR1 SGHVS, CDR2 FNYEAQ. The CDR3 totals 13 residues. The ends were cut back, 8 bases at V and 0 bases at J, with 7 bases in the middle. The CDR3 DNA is TGTGCCAGCGGGCGTGCGAACACCGGGGAGCTGTTTTTT. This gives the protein CASGRANTGELFF.

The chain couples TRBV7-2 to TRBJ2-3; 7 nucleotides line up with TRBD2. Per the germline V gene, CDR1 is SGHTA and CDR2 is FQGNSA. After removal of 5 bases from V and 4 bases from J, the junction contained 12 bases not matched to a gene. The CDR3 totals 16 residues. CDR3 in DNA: TGTGCCAGCAGCCCCCAGGCTGGGGCGGGGGCAGATACGCAGTATTTT. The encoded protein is CASSPQAGAGADTQYF.

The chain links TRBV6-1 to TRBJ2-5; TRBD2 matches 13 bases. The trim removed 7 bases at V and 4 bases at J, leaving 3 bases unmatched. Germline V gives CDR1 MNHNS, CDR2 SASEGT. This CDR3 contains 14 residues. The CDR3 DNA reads TGTGCCAGCACAACTAGCGGGGGGGGAGAGACCCAGTACTTC. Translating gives CASTTSGGGETQYF.